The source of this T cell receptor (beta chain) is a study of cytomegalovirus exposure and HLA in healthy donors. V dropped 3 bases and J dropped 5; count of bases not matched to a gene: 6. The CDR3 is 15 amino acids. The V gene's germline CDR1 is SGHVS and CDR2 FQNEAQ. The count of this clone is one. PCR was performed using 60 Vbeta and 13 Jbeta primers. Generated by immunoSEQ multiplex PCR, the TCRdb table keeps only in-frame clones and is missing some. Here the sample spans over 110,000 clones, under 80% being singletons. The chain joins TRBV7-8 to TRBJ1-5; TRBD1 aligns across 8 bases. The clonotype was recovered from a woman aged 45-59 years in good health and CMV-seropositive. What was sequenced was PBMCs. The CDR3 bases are TGTGCCAGCAGCTTGTTACAGGGGGTTGATCAGCCCCAGCATTTT. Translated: CASSLLQGVDQPQHF.